A selection of T cell receptor beta chains follows, all from one sample in a study of T cells after yellow fever vaccination. Using its own MiXCR run on the 5' RACE reads, TCRdb lists one record per CDR3 protein. The sample yields 500,000 to 650,000 distinct CDR3 sequences, about a sixth seen once. Sequencing was performed on PBMCs, taken roughly 5 days after the first yellow fever vaccination. The receptors here all came from a man younger than 35 who received the YFV17D yellow fever vaccine. Each CDR3 is given with its conserved first and last residue. A D gene is named only where the DNA matches it firmly. The size field is filled for only some rows; it gives once, few, many or a size class.

V gene	J gene	clone size	D gene	CDR3 protein	CDR3 DNA
TRBV28	TRBJ2-3	.	.	CRSASTDTQYF	TGTAGGTCAGCTAGCACAGATACGCAGTATTTT
TRBV6-6	TRBJ1-6	few	.	CASSPEGPGPLHF	TGTGCCAGCAGCCCGGAGGGACCAGGACCCCTCCACTTT
TRBV7-9	TRBJ2-2	.	TRBD1	CASSGQGSGGELFF	TGTGCCAGCAGCGGACAGGGGTCTGGCGGGGAGCTGTTTTTT
TRBV6-2/TRBV6-3	TRBJ1-1	few	.	CASSYSAGEVALEAFF	TGTGCCAGCAGTTACTCCGCGGGGGAGGTGGCACTCGAAGCTTTCTTT
TRBV12-3/TRBV12-4	TRBJ1-2	few	.	CASVDTTLRWGYTF	TGTGCCAGCGTGGACACTACTTTACGGTGGGGCTACACCTTC
TRBV27	TRBJ1-4	.	.	CASRLQGPGEKLFF	TGTGCCAGCAGACTACAAGGGCCGGGTGAAAAACTGTTTTTT
TRBV7-6	TRBJ2-5	few	.	CASSLALSAQYF	TGTGCCAGCAGCTTGGCACTTTCGGCCCAGTACTTC
TRBV7-2	TRBJ2-7	.	TRBD1	CASSPSGTGGYEQYF	TGTGCCAGCAGCCCCTCCGGGACAGGGGGTTACGAGCAGTACTTC
TRBV29-1	TRBJ1-5	.	.	CSVTAGGNQPQHF	TGCAGCGTTACCGCGGGGGGGAATCAGCCCCAGCATTTT
TRBV7-8	TRBJ2-2	few	.	CASSSGDLAGGELFF	TGTGCCAGCAGCTCCGGGGACTTGGCGGGCGGGGAGCTGTTTTTT
TRBV6-6	TRBJ2-7	.	.	CASGRDGWHEQYF	TGTGCCAGCGGCCGGGACGGATGGCACGAGCAGTACTTC
TRBV7-2	TRBJ2-5	few	.	CASSRLWGQETQYF	TGTGCCAGCAGCCGCCTATGGGGGCAAGAGACCCAGTACTTC
TRBV6-2/TRBV6-3	TRBJ1-6	once	.	CASSYSRQPNSPLHF	TGTGCCAGCAGTTACTCGAGACAGCCCAATTCACCCCTCCACTTT
TRBV27	TRBJ1-1	.	.	CASSPGTIPGHTEAFF	TGTGCCAGCAGTCCGGGGACAATTCCTGGGCACACTGAAGCTTTCTTT
TRBV2	TRBJ2-1	.	TRBD2	CASSVDPSGGGNEQFF	TGTGCCAGCAGTGTAGACCCCAGCGGGGGGGGTAATGAGCAGTTCTTC
TRBV7-3	TRBJ2-2	few	.	CASSLMQAGYTGELFF	TGTGCCAGCAGCTTAATGCAGGCAGGATACACCGGGGAGCTGTTTTTT
TRBV20-1	TRBJ2-2	many	.	CSAPVAGGGLYNTGELFF	TGCAGTGCCCCCGTCGCAGGGGGGGGCCTGTATAACACCGGGGAGCTGTTTTTT
TRBV7-2	TRBJ1-5	few	.	CASSPSEGVKQPQHF	TGTGCCAGCAGCCCCTCGGAAGGGGTAAAGCAGCCCCAGCATTTT
TRBV12-3/TRBV12-4	TRBJ1-5	few	.	CASSSEGGNQPQHF	TGTGCCAGCAGTTCTGAGGGCGGCAATCAGCCCCAGCATTTT
TRBV28	TRBJ1-2	.	.	CASSFSPHRENYGYTF	TGTGCCAGCAGTTTTAGCCCCCACAGGGAAAACTATGGCTACACCTTC
TRBV7-6	TRBJ1-1	few	.	CASSLTLGTEAFF	TGTGCCAGCAGCTTAACCCTAGGCACTGAAGCTTTCTTT
TRBV2	TRBJ2-2	.	TRBD1	CASSLTGRSGELFF	TGTGCCAGCAGTCTGACAGGGCGGAGCGGGGAGCTGTTTTTT
TRBV6-5	TRBJ2-1	.	TRBD2	CASSYTGLAGDGEQFF	TGTGCCAGCAGTTACACAGGGTTAGCGGGGGATGGGGAGCAGTTCTTC
TRBV4-3	TRBJ2-4	.	.	CASSHGDRLKNIQYF	TGCGCCAGCAGCCATGGAGACAGGCTCAAAAACATTCAGTACTTC
TRBV20-1	TRBJ1-1	few	.	CSARGVGTEAFF	TGCAGTGCCCGAGGGGTTGGCACTGAAGCTTTCTTT
TRBV18	TRBJ2-5	.	.	CASSPYGRTQETQYF	TGTGCCAGCTCACCCTATGGCAGGACCCAAGAGACCCAGTACTTC
TRBV20-1	TRBJ2-2	many	.	CSARAPTFSGELFF	TGCAGTGCTAGAGCCCCGACATTTTCCGGGGAGCTGTTTTTT
TRBV4-1	TRBJ2-1	.	TRBD2	CASSQDPGLAGREQFF	TGCGCCAGCAGCCAAGATCCTGGACTAGCGGGACGTGAGCAGTTCTTC
TRBV5-1	TRBJ2-3	once	TRBD2	CASSLGTSGVQYF	TGCGCCAGCAGCTTGGGGACTAGCGGGGTTCAGTATTTT
TRBV27	TRBJ2-3	few	TRBD2	CASIPGLAGGLLDTQYF	TGTGCCAGCATTCCAGGACTAGCGGGGGGTTTATTAGATACGCAGTATTTT
TRBV6-2/TRBV6-3	TRBJ1-2	few	.	CASCPYSGGAYGYTF	TGTGCCAGCTGTCCATATAGTGGAGGAGCCTATGGCTACACCTTC
TRBV11-2	TRBJ2-7	few	.	CASSPGYSSVEQYF	TGTGCCAGCAGCCCCGGATATTCTTCGGTCGAGCAGTACTTC
TRBV2	TRBJ1-1	many	.	CASSERMNTEAFF	TGTGCCAGCAGTGAACGCATGAACACTGAAGCTTTCTTT
TRBV19	TRBJ2-3	.	.	CASSDRGATDTQYF	TGTGCCAGTAGCGATCGGGGGGCCACAGATACGCAGTATTTT
TRBV20-1	TRBJ2-7	few	.	CSATRGAPAYEQYF	TGCAGTGCCACCCGAGGTGCCCCCGCCTACGAGCAGTACTTC
TRBV11-2	TRBJ2-4	few	.	CASSPGPGAGTKNIQYF	TGTGCCAGCAGTCCTGGGCCGGGAGCCGGAACCAAAAACATTCAGTACTTC
TRBV7-9	TRBJ1-1	.	TRBD1	CASLRQGFNTEAFF	TGTGCCAGCCTTCGACAGGGATTTAACACTGAAGCTTTCTTT
TRBV4-3	TRBJ2-3	.	.	CASSQVGFLSTDTQYF	TGCGCCAGCAGCCAAGTTGGCTTTCTTAGCACAGATACGCAGTATTTT
TRBV27	TRBJ1-2	.	.	CASSSRTPIYGYTF	TGTGCCAGCAGTTCCAGGACACCGATCTATGGCTACACCTTC
TRBV7-9	TRBJ2-3	few	.	CASILRGARDTQYF	TGTGCCAGCATCCTACGGGGGGCGAGGGATACGCAGTATTTT
TRBV6-2/TRBV6-3	TRBJ2-5	few	.	CASSFPPETQYF	TGTGCCAGCAGTTTTCCCCCAGAGACCCAGTACTTC